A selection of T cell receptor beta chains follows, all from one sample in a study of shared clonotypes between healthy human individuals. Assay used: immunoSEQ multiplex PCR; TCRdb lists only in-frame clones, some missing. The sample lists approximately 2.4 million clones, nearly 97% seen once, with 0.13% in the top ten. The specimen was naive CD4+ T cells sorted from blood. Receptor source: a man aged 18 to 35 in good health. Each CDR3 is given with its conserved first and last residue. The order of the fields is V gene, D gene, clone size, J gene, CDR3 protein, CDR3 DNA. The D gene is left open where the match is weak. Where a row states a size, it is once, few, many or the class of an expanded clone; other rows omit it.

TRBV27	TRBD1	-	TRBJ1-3	CASSLPVTGTAGNTIYF	TGTGCCAGCAGTTTACCGGTGACAGGGACCGCTGGAAACACCATATATTTT
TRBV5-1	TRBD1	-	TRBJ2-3	CASSPTGVGSTDTQYF	TGCGCCAGCAGCCCGACAGGGGTTGGAAGCACAGATACGCAGTATTTT
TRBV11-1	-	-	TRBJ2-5	CASSFPPRETQYF	TGTGCCAGCAGCTTTCCCCCTCGGGAGACCCAGTACTTC
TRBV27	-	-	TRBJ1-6	CASSLGAGRDNSPLHF	TGTGCCAGCAGTTTAGGGGCAGGCAGGGATAATTCACCCCTCCACTTT
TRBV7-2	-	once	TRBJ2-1	CASSLGPNNEQFF	TGTGCCAGCAGCTTAGGACCTAACAATGAGCAGTTCTTC
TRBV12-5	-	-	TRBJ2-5	CASGLVVKQDPRDCTQYF	TGTGCTAGTGGTTTGGTAGTAAAACAGGACCCAAGAGATTGTACCCAGTACTTC
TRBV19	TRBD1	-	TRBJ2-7	CASSLGQVGYEQYF	TGTGCCAGTAGTCTGGGACAGGTAGGCTACGAGCAGTACTTC
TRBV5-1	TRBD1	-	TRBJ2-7	CASSLGQGWEQYF	TGCGCCAGCAGCTTGGGACAGGGGTGGGAGCAGTACTTC
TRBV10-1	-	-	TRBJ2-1	CASSEPGRNEQFF	TGCGCCAGCAGTGAGCCGGGTAGGAATGAGCAGTTCTTC
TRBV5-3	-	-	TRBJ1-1	CARYTRGTEAFF	TGTGCCAGATACACTAGGGGGACTGAAGCTTTCTTT
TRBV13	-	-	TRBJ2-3	CASSLYPGSADTQYF	TGTGCCAGCAGCTTGTATCCGGGAAGTGCAGATACGCAGTATTTT
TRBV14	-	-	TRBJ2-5	CASSQRLVGETQYF	TGTGCCAGCAGCCAACGACTAGTAGGAGAGACCCAGTACTTC
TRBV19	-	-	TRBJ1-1	CASKGRMNTEAFF	TGTGCCAGTAAAGGGAGAATGAACACTGAAGCTTTCTTT
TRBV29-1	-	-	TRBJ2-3	CSVVGVVGGSTDTQYF	TGCAGCGTTGTGGGGGTCGTCGGGGGAAGCACAGATACGCAGTATTTT
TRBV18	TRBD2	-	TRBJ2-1	CASSPPPGGPYNEQFF	TGTGCCAGCTCCCCTCCCCCGGGAGGGCCCTACAATGAGCAGTTCTTC
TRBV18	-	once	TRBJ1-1	CASSPRPNTEAFF	TGTGCCAGCTCACCACGCCCGAACACTGAAGCTTTCTTT
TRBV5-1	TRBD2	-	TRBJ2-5	CASSLHGTSGVWETQYF	TGCGCCAGCAGCCTTCATGGGACTAGCGGGGTGTGGGAGACCCAGTACTTC
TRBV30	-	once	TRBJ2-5	CAWSGPAPYF	TGTGCCTGGAGCGGACCTGCCCCTTACTTC
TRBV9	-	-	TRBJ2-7	CASSVDTGRNEQYF	TGTGCCAGCAGCGTAGATACAGGGCGCAACGAGCAGTACTTC
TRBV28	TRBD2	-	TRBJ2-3	CASSFDPKRGSSTDTQYF	TGTGCCAGCAGTTTTGACCCCAAGCGGGGCTCTAGCACAGATACGCAGTATTTT
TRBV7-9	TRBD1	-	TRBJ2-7	CASSATQGAYEQYF	TGTGCCAGCAGCGCTACACAGGGGGCCTACGAGCAGTACTTC
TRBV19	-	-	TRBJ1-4	CASRSAGTPEKLFF	TGTGCCAGCAGATCGGCCGGGACACCGGAAAAACTGTTTTTT
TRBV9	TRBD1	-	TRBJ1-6	CASSSPTPGQGTSPLHF	TGTGCCAGCAGCTCACCGACTCCGGGACAGGGGACTTCACCCCTCCACTTT
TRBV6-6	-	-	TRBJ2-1	CASRIGLYSQFF	TGTGCCAGCCGCATAGGACTCTACTCGCAGTTCTTC
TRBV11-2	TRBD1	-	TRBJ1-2	CASSSDRGHYGYTF	TGTGCCAGCAGTTCAGACAGGGGGCATTATGGCTACACCTTC
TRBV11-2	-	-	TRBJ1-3	CASSLGGGSGNTIYF	TGTGCCAGCAGCTTGGGGGGAGGCTCTGGAAACACCATATATTTT
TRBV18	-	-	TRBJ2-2	CASSRRQDNTGELFF	TGTGCCAGCTCACGACGACAGGATAACACCGGGGAGCTGTTTTTT
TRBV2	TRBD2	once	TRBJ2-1	CATGGTSGSYNEQFF	TGTGCCACCGGAGGGACTAGCGGGAGCTACAATGAGCAGTTCTTC
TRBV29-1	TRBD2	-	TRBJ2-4	CSVERLAGGPENIQYF	TGCAGCGTTGAGCGACTAGCGGGAGGCCCCGAGAACATTCAGTACTTC
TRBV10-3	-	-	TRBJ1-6	CAISGGRKNSPLHF	TGTGCCATCAGTGGTGGCCGAAAGAATTCACCCCTCCACTTT
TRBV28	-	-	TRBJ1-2	CASRGDNGYTF	TGTGCCAGCAGGGGAGACAACGGCTACACCTTC
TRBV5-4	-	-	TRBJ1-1	CASSVTGTAEAFF	TGTGCCAGCAGCGTCACCGGGACCGCTGAAGCTTTCTTT
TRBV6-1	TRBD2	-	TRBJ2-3	CASTLRTSGTDTQYF	TGTGCCAGCACTCTCCGGACTAGCGGAACAGATACGCAGTATTTT
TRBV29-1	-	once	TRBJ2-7	CSVEMQWRGSYEQYF	TGCAGCGTTGAAATGCAGTGGCGGGGCTCCTACGAGCAGTACTTC
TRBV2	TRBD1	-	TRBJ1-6	CASSGFQGAGSPLHF	TGTGCCAGCAGTGGGTTCCAGGGGGCCGGCTCACCCCTCCACTTT
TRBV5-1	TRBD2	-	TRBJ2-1	CASSPSGESYNEQFF	TGCGCCAGCAGCCCTAGCGGGGAATCCTACAATGAGCAGTTCTTC
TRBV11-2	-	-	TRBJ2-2	CASSLSDSSTGELFF	TGTGCCAGCAGCTTGTCGGACTCTAGCACCGGGGAGCTGTTTTTT
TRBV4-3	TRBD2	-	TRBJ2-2	CASSKGLAGGGTGELFF	TGCGCCAGCAGCAAGGGACTAGCGGGAGGAGGGACCGGGGAGCTGTTTTTT
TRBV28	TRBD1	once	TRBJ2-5	CASRRGLQETQYF	TGTGCTTCCCGCAGGGGGCTCCAAGAGACCCAGTACTTC
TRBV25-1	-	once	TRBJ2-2	CASSASGTPNTGELFF	TGTGCCAGCAGTGCGTCCGGGACTCCGAACACCGGGGAGCTGTTTTTT
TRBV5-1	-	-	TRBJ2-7	CASSKDSYEQYF	TGCGCCAGCAGTAAGGACTCCTACGAGCAGTACTTC
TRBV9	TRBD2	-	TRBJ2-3	CASSVASGSSTDTQYF	TGTGCCAGCAGCGTAGCGAGCGGGAGTAGCACAGATACGCAGTATTTT
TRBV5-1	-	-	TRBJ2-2	CASSFQGDAGELFF	TGCGCCAGCAGCTTCCAGGGTGACGCCGGGGAGCTGTTTTTT
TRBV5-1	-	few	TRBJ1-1	CASSLARGNTEAFF	TGCGCCAGCAGCTTGGCCAGGGGGAACACTGAAGCTTTCTTT